This TCR beta chain came from a study of regulatory T cells in long-lasting Graves disease. Study observations and caveats: Tissue studied was limited to peripheral blood, excluding thyroid tissue. Among samples with persistent disease, TRBV28, TRBJ1-2 and TRBJ2-5 were favored.

There are 13 residues in the CDR3. J gave up 7 bases and V 4 bases, and 4 bases lay outside the gene matches. Germline values: CDR1 SGHNT, CDR2 YYREEE (reference sequence). Combining iRepertoire HTBI primers with Arm-PCR of CDR3 regions, the authors built TCR beta libraries. In the source study's methods: The identification of about 68 TRBV and approximately 15 TRBJ segments was made across samples. TCRdb reprocessed the multiplex PCR reads via MiXCR and lists one record per CDR3 protein. Here the V and J calls rest on TCRdb's processing, not on the authors' analysis. This sample has 700,000 or so distinct CDR3 sequences, with around 30% found just once. Noted time point: persistent/refractory GD, antithyroid drugs over 5 years with positive TRAb. PBMCs provided the RNA from which the TCR library was made. Criteria from the American Thyroid Association guidelines were applied to diagnose Graves' disease.

Worth noting for this clonotype: Its target is unknown.

The material was peripheral blood mononuclear cells (PBMCs), obtained when the disease was refractory, from a patient treated with antithyroid drugs. This clonotype was sampled from a female donor with Graves disease. The chain joins TRBV5-4 to TRBJ1-4; 7 bases match TRBD1. CDR3 protein: CASSTGDSEKLFF. The CDR3 DNA is TGTGCCAGCAGCACAGGGGATAGTGAAAAACTGTTTTTT.